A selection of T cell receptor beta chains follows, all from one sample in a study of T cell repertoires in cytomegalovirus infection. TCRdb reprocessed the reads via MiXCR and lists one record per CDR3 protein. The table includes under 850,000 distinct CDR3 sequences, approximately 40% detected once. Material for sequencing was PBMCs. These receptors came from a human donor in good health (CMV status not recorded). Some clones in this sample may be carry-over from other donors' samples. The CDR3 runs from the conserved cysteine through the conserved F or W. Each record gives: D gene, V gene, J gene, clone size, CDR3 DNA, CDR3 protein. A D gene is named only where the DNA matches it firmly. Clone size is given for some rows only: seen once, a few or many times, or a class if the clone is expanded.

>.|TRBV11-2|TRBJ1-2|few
TGTGCCAGCAGCTCGGACGGGGGATTTCATAATGGCTACACCTTC
CASSSDGGFHNGYTF
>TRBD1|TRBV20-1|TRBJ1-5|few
TGCAGTGCTAGAGTGGGACAGGTCGGAGGGCCCCAGCATTTT
CSARVGQVGGPQHF
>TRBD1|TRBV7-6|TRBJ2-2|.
TGTGCCAGCAGCCCGGGACAGGACAACACCGGGGAGCTGTTTTTT
CASSPGQDNTGELFF
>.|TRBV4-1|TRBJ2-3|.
TGCGCCAGCAGCCAAGATCTTGGGGGCCCAGGCACAGATACGCAGTATTTT
CASSQDLGGPGTDTQYF
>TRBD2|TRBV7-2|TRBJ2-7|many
TGTGCCAGCAGCCCACTAGCGGGAGGGCCGAGCGAGCAGTACTTC
CASSPLAGGPSEQYF
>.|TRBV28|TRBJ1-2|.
TGTGAAAGCTTGGTACATTGGATGTACACCTTC
CESLVHWMYTF
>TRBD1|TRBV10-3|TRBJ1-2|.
TGTGCCATCAGTGAGCCGGGACAGGGGCCCTATGGCTACACCTTC
CAISEPGQGPYGYTF
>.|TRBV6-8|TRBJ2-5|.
TGTGCCAGCAGCTCTGACCCCCCGGGATTCGACCTGGGGTACCAAGAGACCCAGTACTTC
CASSSDPPGFDLGYQETQYF
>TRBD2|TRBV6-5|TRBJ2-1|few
TGTGCCAGCAGTAAACTAGCGGGGTCCTACAATGAGCAGTTCTTC
CASSKLAGSYNEQFF
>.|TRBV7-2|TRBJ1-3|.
TGTGCCAGCAGCGACGCTACAGGGTTCAGAAACACCATATATTTT
CASSDATGFRNTIYF
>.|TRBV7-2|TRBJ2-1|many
TGTGCCAGCAGCTTAGCTAGGAAGACCTATGGCGATGAGCAGTTCTTC
CASSLARKTYGDEQFF
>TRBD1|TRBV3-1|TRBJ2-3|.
TGTGCCAGCAGCCAAGGGGTCCTGACAGGGAGCACAGATACGCAGTATTTT
CASSQGVLTGSTDTQYF
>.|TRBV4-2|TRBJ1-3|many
TGTGCCAGCAGCCAAGATTGGCGGGACGGAAACACCATATATTTT
CASSQDWRDGNTIYF
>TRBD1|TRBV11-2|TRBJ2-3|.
TGTTCCAGCAGCTTGGGGACAGGGTTATCAGATACGCAGTATTTT
CSSSLGTGLSDTQYF
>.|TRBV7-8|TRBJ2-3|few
TGTGCCAGCAGCTTCGGGGCCGGAGACACAGATACGCAGTATTTT
CASSFGAGDTDTQYF
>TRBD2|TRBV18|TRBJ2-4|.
TGTGCCAGCGTAGCGGGAGCGAGAAACATTCAGTACTTC
CASVAGARNIQYF
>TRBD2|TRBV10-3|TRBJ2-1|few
TGTGCCATCAGTGAGTCGACACTAGCGGGGGATAATGAGCAGTTCTTC
CAISESTLAGDNEQFF
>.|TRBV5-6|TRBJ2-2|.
TGTGCCAGCAGCCGGGACCGCCGGAACACCGGGGAGCTGTTTTTT
CASSRDRRNTGELFF
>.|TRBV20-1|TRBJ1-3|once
TGCAGTGCTAGTTATGGAAACACCATATATTTT
CSASYGNTIYF
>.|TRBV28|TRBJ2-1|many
TGTGCCAGCAGTTTAGGGGGGGGCACCTACAATGAGCAGTTCTTC
CASSLGGGTYNEQFF
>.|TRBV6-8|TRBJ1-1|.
TGTGCCAGCAGTTACGTCCCCAGTTTTAACACTGAAGCTTTCTTT
CASSYVPSFNTEAFF
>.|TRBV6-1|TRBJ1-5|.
TGTGCCAGCAGCCAGCCCCGGGACTCAGGGCCCCAGCATTTT
CASSQPRDSGPQHF
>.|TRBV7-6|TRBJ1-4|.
TGTGCCAGTGGAAATGAAAAACTGTTTTTT
CASGNEKLFF
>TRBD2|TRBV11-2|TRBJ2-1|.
TGTGCCAGCAGCTTAGTGGGGGGGAGGGCCTCTAATGAGCAGTTCTTC
CASSLVGGRASNEQFF
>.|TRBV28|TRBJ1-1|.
TGTGCCAGCAGGGGGGCGGGGGAAACTGAAGCTTTCTTT
CASRGAGETEAFF
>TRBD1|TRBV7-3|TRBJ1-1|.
TGTGCCAGCAGCTCCCAACAGGGGGCCGCTGAAGCTTTCTTT
CASSSQQGAAEAFF
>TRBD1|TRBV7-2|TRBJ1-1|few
TGTGCCAGCAGCGGAGACAGGGGCACTGAAGCTTTCTTT
CASSGDRGTEAFF
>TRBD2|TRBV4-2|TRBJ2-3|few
TGTGCCAGCAGCCAAGATCAGCGGGGCGCTCTAGATACGCAGTATTTT
CASSQDQRGALDTQYF